This T cell receptor beta chain originates from a study of shared clonotypes between healthy human individuals. On this clone: Its antigen is unidentified.

Points from the study as a whole: Few donors limited the genetic and exposure-history diversity represented. What naive subsets generally showed was a larger estimated richness than memory subsets showed.

Deep-level assay runs were performed. Repertoires were generated with immunoSEQ multiplex PCR, while TCRdb's copy carries only in-frame clones and drops some. The repertoire has about 1.5 million clones, around 95% of them found once; the top ten carry approximately 1.2%. The TCR comes from a young man in good health. Sequenced material: naive CD4+ T cells sorted from blood. The subset: CD45RA+ positively selected.

The CDR3 nucleotides are TGCGCCAGCAGCCCGGGGTTTCGAACGGGACCCGGGGAGCTGTTTTTT. Amino acids: CASSPGFRTGPGELFF. This chain links TRBV5-1 with TRBJ2-2, with D perhaps given as TRBD1 or TRBD2 (5 bases each). Trimming removed 4 bases from V and 6 bases from J, with 19 bases in between. The germline CDR1 and CDR2 sequences are SGHRS and YFSETQ. The CDR3 contains 16 residues.